Sequencing of this TCR beta chain was carried out in a study of blood T cells in healthy people across ages. The study, taken as a whole, reports: Per-million-T-cell TCR beta diversity fell roughly linearly with age.

A sample-barcoded 5' primer and a J-beta primer mix were used in a second PCR of roughly 7 to 11 cycles. Using its own MiXCR run on the 5' RACE reads, TCRdb lists one record per CDR3 protein. The table records just over 800,000 distinct CDR3 sequences, around 62% of them present only once. In this sample, this clonotype turned up a few times. Its antigen is not known. Sequenced input: blood. The receptor was derived from a man aged 30-40 years in good health.

CDR3 residues: CAISEEGPGALHF. The CDR3 bases are TGTGCCATCAGTGAAGAGGGACCAGGGGCCCTCCACTTT. The chain couples TRBV10-3 to TRBJ1-6, with a possible D match to TRBD1 (6 bases). CDR3 size: 13 residues. The V gene lost 3 bases and the J gene lost 14 bases, with 14 bases spanning the gap. In germline, CDR1 is ENHRY, CDR2 SYGVKD.